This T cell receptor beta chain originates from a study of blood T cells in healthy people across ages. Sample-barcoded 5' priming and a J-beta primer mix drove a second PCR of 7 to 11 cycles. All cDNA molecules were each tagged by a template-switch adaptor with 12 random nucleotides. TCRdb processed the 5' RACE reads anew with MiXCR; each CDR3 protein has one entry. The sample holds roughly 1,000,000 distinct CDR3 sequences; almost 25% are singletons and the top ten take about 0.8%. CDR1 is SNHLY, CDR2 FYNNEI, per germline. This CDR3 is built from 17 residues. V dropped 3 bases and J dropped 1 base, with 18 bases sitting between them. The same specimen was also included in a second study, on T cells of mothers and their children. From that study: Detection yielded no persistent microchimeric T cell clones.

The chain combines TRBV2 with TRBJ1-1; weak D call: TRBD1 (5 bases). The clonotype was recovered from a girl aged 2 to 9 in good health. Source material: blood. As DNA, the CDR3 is TGTGCCAGCAGTGATCTGGGGAGGGGAATTACGAACACTGAAGCTTTCTTT. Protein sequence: CASSDLGRGITNTEAFF.